The source of this T cell receptor beta chain is a study of Graves' ophthalmopathy and Graves' hyperthyroidism. Germline loops: CDR1 ENHRY, CDR2 SYGVKD. V was shortened by 0 bases and J by 5 bases, with 14 bases between the two germline ends. The CDR3 extends over 15 amino acids. Investigators amplified TCR beta CDR3 regions from RNA transcripts. An initial RT-PCR round employing HTBI primers preceded a second-round multiplex PCR. From the multiplex PCR reads, TCRdb called clonotypes with MiXCR, one entry per CDR3 protein. The sample carries fewer than 350,000 distinct CDR3 sequences, roughly 15% recorded once. Many counts were recorded for this clonotype.

The origin of this receptor is an adult man with Graves' ophthalmopathy. The sample taken for sequencing was peripheral blood. The chain combines TRBV10-3 with TRBJ2-7; possibly TRBD1 for D (9 bases). The CDR3 here is CAISESSGTGHEQYF. CDR3 nucleotide sequence: TGTGCCATCAGTGAGTCTAGCGGGACAGGGCACGAGCAGTACTTC.